The sequence of this T cell receptor (beta chain) was determined in a study of blood T cell repertoires in COVID-19. CDR3 size: 11 residues. The V and J ends lost 7 bases and 3 bases respectively, with 10 bases between them. Germline V lookup: CDR1 SQVTM, CDR2 ANQGSEA. This clone was detected a few times. TCRdb's copy holds only in-frame clones and misses some; the assay was immunoSEQ multiplex PCR. In the table there are about 120,000 clones, 65% to 90% of which are singletons. Sequencing was done on a sample of peripheral blood. The receptor was isolated from a man aged 80 or over with acute or convalescent COVID-19. This chain connects TRBV29-1 to TRBJ2-7, with D possibly TRBD2 on 6 matching bases. CDR3 protein: CSGGTDYEQYF. Written as DNA, the CDR3 is TGCAGCGGCGGGACTGACTACGAGCAGTACTTC.